Sequencing of this T cell receptor beta chain was carried out in a study of T cell responses to AZD1222 COVID-19 vaccine. Study results and caveats: Reportedly, nearly half the spike-specific TCRs target unmutated variant regions. Among AZD1222 vaccinees, only six were seropositive at baseline. Donors, mostly white British, included more females; clonal diversity was possibly underestimated.

The table came from immunoSEQ multiplex PCR; TCRdb's copy has only in-frame clones and leaves some out. The table lists tens of thousands of clones, 91% of them singletons. CDR1 is SNHLY and CDR2 is FYNNEI in the germline V gene. The CDR3 has 13 amino acids. V shed 8 bases and J shed 3 bases, with 12 bases lying between them. This clone was counted between two and nine times. Antigen unknown. Recipients boosted at about 4 weeks or about 12 weeks are pooled. Here the sequenced sample was peripheral blood, taken 28 days after the second AZD1222 dose. J is TRBJ2-3 and V is TRBV2, with D maybe TRBD1 (6 bases). The TCR originated in an adult who received the AZD1222 COVID-19 vaccine. The CDR3 here is CASWGRGTDTQYF. CDR3 DNA sequence: TGTGCCAGCTGGGGCAGGGGAACAGATACGCAGTATTTT.